There are a few counts of the clone carrying this T cell receptor beta chain. The target antigen is unknown. The protocol was immunoSEQ multiplex PCR, while the TCRdb copy is restricted to in-frame clones and leaves out a portion. The sample consists of around 86,000 clones, 90% to 95% of them appearing once. Related graft donors supplied nonmyeloablative bone marrow transplants, and mixed chimerism was transient. The data are from a study of Tregs in tolerant kidney transplant recipients. Study-level points and caveats: Changing PCR primers prevented nucleotide comparison between some patients' samples.

The CDR3 covers 18 residues. V dropped 3 bases and J dropped 3; count of bases not matched to a gene: 15. Germline V gene data show CDR1 as MNHNS and CDR2 as SASEGT. This TCR derives from a human patient who received a combined kidney and bone marrow transplant. Some T cells may possibly be graft donor cells. J is TRBJ2-7 and V is TRBV6-1; 9 nucleotides line up with TRBD1. The source material was CD4+ T cells from blood (PBMCs), sampled 24 months after the transplant. For the CDR3, the DNA is TGTGCCAGCAGTGATACGGTACGACTCGGGACAGGGTTCTACGAGCAGTACTTC. It specifies CASSDTVRLGTGFYEQYF.